These T cell receptor beta chains were read from a single sample in a study of blood T cell repertoires in COVID-19. The repertoire was sequenced with immunoSEQ multiplex PCR; TCRdb's copy has only in-frame clones and lacks some. The sample yields roughly 38,000 clones, roughly 80% seen once. Sequencing input: peripheral blood. The source of these receptors is a man aged 55 to 69 in a cohort sampled during active COVID-19. CDR3s include the opening cysteine and the closing phenylalanine or tryptophan. Fields, in order: J gene, D gene, clone size, CDR3 length, V gene, CDR3 protein, CDR3 DNA. A D gene is named only where the DNA matches it firmly. Clone sizes are given selectively: once, few, many, or a class where the clone is expanded.

TRBJ2-1,TRBD1,-,15,TRBV24-1,CATSDGGQGGNEQFF,TGTGCCACCAGTGATGGGGGACAGGGGGGGAATGAGCAGTTCTTC
TRBJ2-7,-,once,13,TRBV7-8,CASSEGVLYEQYF,TGTGCCAGCAGTGAAGGGGTCCTCTACGAGCAGTACTTC
TRBJ1-2,TRBD1,-,15,TRBV9,CASSVRGQGAGGYTF,TGTGCCAGCAGCGTAAGAGGACAGGGGGCTGGAGGCTACACCTTC
TRBJ1-3,-,-,16,TRBV19,CASSIFDSFSGNTIYF,TGTGCCAGTAGTATATTTGACAGTTTCTCTGGAAACACCATATATTTT
TRBJ2-1,-,-,13,TRBV11-2,CASSLSGPNEQFF,TGTGCCAGCAGCTTATCTGGCCCCAATGAGCAGTTCTTC
TRBJ2-1,TRBD2,-,14,TRBV27,CASNRLAGVDEQFF,TGTGCCAGCAATCGACTAGCGGGAGTGGATGAGCAGTTCTTC
TRBJ1-1,TRBD1,-,13,TRBV30,CAWKYRGNTEAFF,TGTGCCTGGAAATACAGGGGGAACACTGAAGCTTTCTTT
TRBJ2-7,-,-,16,TRBV13,CASSLSEAQSTYEQYF,TGTGCCAGCAGCCTTTCCGAAGCACAGTCCACTTACGAGCAGTACTTC
TRBJ2-7,-,-,14,TRBV19,CASSWNLGHYEQYF,TGTGCCAGTAGTTGGAACCTTGGACACTACGAGCAGTACTTC
TRBJ2-3,-,-,18,TRBV27,CASSGASRHRLSTDTQYF,TGTGCCAGCAGTGGGGCGAGTAGACACAGGCTTAGCACAGATACGCAGTATTTT
TRBJ2-6,-,-,18,TRBV10-3,CAISDTGTIISGANVLTF,TGTGCCATCAGTGACACCGGGACAATAATATCTGGGGCCAACGTCCTGACTTTC
TRBJ1-5,-,-,13,TRBV11-2,CASSLALDQPQHF,TGTGCCAGCAGCTTAGCCCTAGATCAGCCCCAGCATTTT
TRBJ2-1,-,-,14,TRBV10-3,CAISDGSADNEQFF,TGTGCCATCAGTGATGGCTCAGCGGACAATGAGCAGTTCTTC
TRBJ1-1,TRBD1,-,15,TRBV5-6,CASRGQGAGDTEAFF,TGTGCCAGCAGGGGACAGGGGGCAGGAGACACTGAAGCTTTCTTT
TRBJ2-1,-,-,14,TRBV30,CAWSRDSSYNEQFF,TGTGCCTGGAGTCGGGATAGCTCCTACAATGAGCAGTTCTTC
TRBJ1-5,-,-,14,TRBV4-2,CASSQGYGDQPQHF,TGTGCCAGCAGCCAGGGGTACGGGGATCAGCCCCAGCATTTT
TRBJ1-2,TRBD1,-,13,TRBV7-9,CASSTGQGLGYTF,TGTGCCAGCAGCACCGGACAGGGGCTTGGCTACACCTTC
TRBJ2-5,TRBD2,-,15,TRBV5-5,CASSYPSGSQETQYF,TGTGCCAGCAGTTACCCTAGCGGGAGTCAAGAGACCCAGTACTTC
TRBJ2-7,TRBD1,few,15,TRBV7-2,CASSERTGAEYEQYF,TGTGCCAGCAGCGAGCGGACAGGGGCGGAGTACGAGCAGTACTTC
TRBJ2-1,TRBD2,-,17,TRBV7-3,CASSPPLGAGGHNEQFF,TGTGCCAGCAGCCCTCCTCTTGGAGCGGGAGGCCACAATGAGCAGTTCTTC
TRBJ2-5,-,-,14,TRBV10-3,CAISEGVGVETQYF,TGTGCCATCAGTGAAGGGGTAGGGGTGGAGACCCAGTACTTC
TRBJ1-2,-,-,13,TRBV27,CASSFDSNYGYTF,TGTGCCAGCAGTTTCGACAGCAACTATGGCTACACCTTC
TRBJ2-7,TRBD2,-,15,TRBV9,CASSEGTSGRAKQYF,TGTGCCAGCAGCGAGGGGACTAGCGGGAGGGCCAAGCAGTACTTC
TRBJ1-6,-,-,14,TRBV7-9,CASRPTGYDSPLHF,TGTGCCAGCAGACCAACAGGGTACGATTCACCCCTCCACTTT
TRBJ2-2,-,few,15,TRBV11-3,CASSLDRDFTGELFF,TGTGCCAGCAGCTTAGATCGGGACTTCACCGGGGAGCTGTTTTTT
TRBJ1-5,-,-,14,TRBV10-3,CAISAAAGMEAQHF,TGTGCCATCAGTGCTGCGGCCGGGATGGAGGCCCAGCATTTT
TRBJ1-6,-,-,13,TRBV11-3,CASSLDQNSPLHF,TGTGCCAGCAGCTTAGATCAAAATTCACCCCTCCACTTT
TRBJ2-1,TRBD2,-,17,TRBV6-6,CASSRTSGRPRSDEQFF,TGTGCCAGCAGTCGGACTAGCGGGAGGCCCCGGTCGGATGAGCAGTTCTTC
TRBJ2-1,TRBD2,-,15,TRBV6-2/TRBV6-3,CASSPGGDPYNEQFF,TGTGCCAGCAGCCCGGGGGGGGACCCCTACAATGAGCAGTTCTTC
TRBJ1-1,TRBD1,-,14,TRBV29-1,CSVAQGPGNTEAFF,TGCAGCGTCGCACAGGGGCCGGGGAACACTGAAGCTTTCTTT
TRBJ1-1,-,-,13,TRBV19,CASVRLGGTEAFF,TGTGCCAGTGTACGACTCGGGGGGACTGAAGCTTTCTTT
TRBJ1-1,-,-,16,TRBV7-9,CASSLQGPSWNTEAFF,TGTGCCAGCAGCTTACAGGGGCCCTCCTGGAACACTGAAGCTTTCTTT
TRBJ2-5,-,-,15,TRBV5-1,CASSLRVVDRETQYF,TGCGCCAGCAGCTTGAGGGTAGTCGACAGGGAGACCCAGTACTTC
TRBJ2-5,TRBD1,-,16,TRBV7-9,CASSSRGQAAWGTQYF,TGTGCCAGCAGCTCCCGAGGACAGGCGGCGTGGGGGACCCAGTACTTC
TRBJ1-3,TRBD1,once,13,TRBV6-5,CASSPGQRNTIYF,TGTGCCAGCAGCCCGGGACAGCGAAACACCATATATTTT
TRBJ2-7,-,-,13,TRBV6-5,CATTDTVTYEQYF,TGTGCCACCACCGACACGGTTACCTACGAGCAGTACTTC
TRBJ1-5,-,few,14,TRBV30,CAWSVRSSNQPQHF,TGTGCCTGGAGTGTACGGAGTAGCAATCAGCCCCAGCATTTT
TRBJ1-2,-,-,15,TRBV6-5,CASSYSGTDSYGYTF,TGTGCCAGCAGTTACTCGGGTACCGACTCCTATGGCTACACCTTC
TRBJ1-1,-,-,15,TRBV19,CASMYSGRGWTEAFF,TGTGCCAGTATGTACTCCGGGAGAGGTTGGACCGAAGCTTTCTTT
TRBJ1-2,TRBD1,-,14,TRBV28,CASTPPGTGIGYTF,TGTGCCAGCACCCCCCCCGGGACAGGAATTGGCTACACCTTC
TRBJ1-1,-,-,11,TRBV6-5,CASRNRGEAFF,TGTGCCAGCAGAAACCGGGGTGAAGCTTTCTTT
TRBJ1-6,-,-,17,TRBV4-1,CASAGEEGDSYNSPLHF,TGCGCCAGCGCGGGGGAAGAGGGGGACTCCTATAATTCACCCCTCCACTTT
TRBJ1-6,-,-,14,TRBV7-8,CASSDEAVNSPLHF,TGTGCCAGCAGCGATGAGGCGGTAAATTCACCCCTCCACTTT
TRBJ1-3,-,-,16,TRBV4-1,CASSQWTEDSGNTIYF,TGCGCCAGCAGCCAATGGACTGAAGACTCTGGAAACACCATATATTTT
TRBJ2-1,TRBD2,-,16,TRBV5-1,CASSLGTSGHYNEQFF,TGCGCCAGCAGCTTGGGGACTAGCGGGCACTACAATGAGCAGTTCTTC
TRBJ2-7,-,-,14,TRBV4-1,CASSQAPFSYEQYF,TGCGCCAGCAGCCAGGCCCCCTTCTCCTACGAGCAGTACTTC
TRBJ2-7,TRBD2,-,19,TRBV30,CAWSVKMGITSGQSYEQYF,TGTGCCTGGAGTGTAAAGATGGGCATCACTAGCGGGCAATCCTACGAGCAGTACTTC
TRBJ1-2,-,-,12,TRBV12-5,CASGYGDYGYTF,TGTGCTAGTGGTTACGGTGACTATGGCTACACCTTC
TRBJ1-5,TRBD1,-,15,TRBV15,CATSPWDRGGQPQHF,TGTGCCACCAGCCCCTGGGACAGGGGGGGACAGCCCCAGCATTTT
TRBJ1-2,TRBD1,-,16,TRBV28,CASSLGTGLVVDGYTF,TGTGCCAGCAGTCTCGGGACAGGGTTGGTGGTAGATGGCTACACCTTC
TRBJ2-6,-,-,14,TRBV5-1,CASSLASRANVLTF,TGCGCCAGCAGCTTGGCTTCTAGGGCCAACGTCCTGACTTTC
TRBJ2-1,-,-,17,TRBV21-1,CASSKVEGVHSYNEQFF,TGTGCCAGCAGCAAAGTAGAAGGGGTTCACTCCTACAATGAGCAGTTCTTC
TRBJ2-5,TRBD2,-,16,TRBV18,CASSPPAGGVQETQYF,TGTGCCAGCTCACCACCGGCGGGGGGCGTCCAAGAGACCCAGTACTTC